Each of the 29 T cell receptor beta chains below was sequenced from the same sample in a study of blood T cell repertoires in COVID-19. Method: immunoSEQ multiplex PCR; TCRdb's copy keeps in-frame clones and lacks some. This table has 350,000 or so clones, roughly nine tenths appearing once. The sample consisted of PBMCs or T cells enriched from blood (not recorded which). Every receptor here comes from a woman in her thirties who had recovered from COVID-19.

This clone was recorded only once. The J gene is TRBJ1-3, the V gene TRBV11-1; D is undetermined. The germline gives CDR1 SGHAT, CDR2 FQDESV (reference sequence). The CDR3 extends over 13 amino acids. Trimming stripped 8 bases from V and 0 bases from J, with 8 bases between. As DNA, the CDR3 is TGTGCCAGCTCAGAAGTCTCTGGAAACACCATATATTTT. Translating gives CASSEVSGNTIYF.

The CDR3 DNA sequence: TGTGCCAGCAGCCTAAACAGGGGGCTTGTAGAGACCCAGTACTTC. Translated: CASSLNRGLVETQYF. The chain has TRBV7-2 and TRBJ2-5, with 9 nucleotides matching TRBD1. The CDR3 totals 15 residues. Trimming took 5 bases from V and 4 from J; bases not matched to a gene: 8. Germline CDR1 is SGHTA and CDR2 is FQGNSA.

The chain combines TRBV5-6 with TRBJ1-5; 9 positions agree with TRBD1. Germline V gene lookup returns CDR1 SGHDT and CDR2 YYEEEE. The CDR3 contains 15 residues. The trim removed 0 bases at V and 7 bases at J, leaving 5 bases unmatched. DNA of the CDR3: TGTGCCAGCAGCTTGGGGACAGGGGTTCGACAGCCCCAGCATTTT. Protein product: CASSLGTGVRQPQHF.

V gene TRBV15 combines with J gene TRBJ2-1; the D gene is possibly TRBD1 (5 bases). In germline, CDR1 is LNHNV, CDR2 YYDKDF (reference sequence). The V end was cut by 9 bases, the J end by 7 bases, with 19 bases between. The CDR3 has 14 amino acids. In nucleotides, the CDR3 is TGTGCCACTAGACCAGGGCAGGGAAGAAATGAGCAGTTCTTC. Amino acids: CATRPGQGRNEQFF.

The chain carries TRBV12-3 or TRBV12-4 and TRBJ2-1; TRBD1 matches 7 bases. CDR3 length equals 13 residues. J lost 6 bases, V lost 5 bases, and 4 bases had no gene match. The CDR3 reads CASSEGAGNEQFF. CDR3 nucleotides: TGTGCCAGCAGTGAGGGGGCGGGCAATGAGCAGTTCTTC.

The rearrangement links TRBV15 to TRBJ2-1; TRBD2 is a possible D gene (6 bases). V lost 3 bases and J lost 1, with 13 bases in between. This CDR3 region has 16 residues. CDR1 LNHNV and CDR2 YYDKDF come from the germline V gene (reference sequence). The CDR3: CATSRSPGTSYNEQFF. The CDR3 region has the DNA TGTGCCACCAGCAGGTCCCCCGGGACTTCCTACAATGAGCAGTTCTTC.

The rearrangement links TRBV18 to TRBJ1-3, with 8 bases lining up with TRBD1. CDR1 and CDR2 (germline): KGHSH, LQKENI. V was pared by 6 bases and J by 3 bases, with 4 bases of the junction left unmatched. This CDR3 is built from 14 residues. The CDR3 is CASSQGASGNTIYF. Written as DNA, the CDR3 is TGTGCCAGCTCGCAGGGGGCGAGTGGAAACACCATATATTTT.

This clone was detected once. The chain links TRBV21-1 to TRBJ1-1. TRBV21-1 is assigned pseudogene status. The CDR3 has 17 residues. The CDR3 is CASTEIMGGGLYTEAFF. CDR3 DNA: TGTGCCAGCACCGAAATTATGGGGGGAGGATTGTACACTGAAGCTTTCTTT.

V and J are TRBV28 and TRBJ2-7; 8 bases are a match to TRBD1. The CDR3 totals 15 residues. Germline V gene data show CDR1 as MDHEN and CDR2 as SYDVKM. The junction had 7 bases not matched to a gene; V was cut back by 3 bases and J by 3 bases. The CDR3 loop is CASSFLDREFYEQYF. In DNA form, the CDR3 reads TGTGCCAGCAGTTTTCTGGACAGGGAATTCTACGAGCAGTACTTC.

V and J are TRBV4-3 and TRBJ2-6; TRBD1 is a possible D gene (5 bases). CDR3 length: 17 residues. CDR1 is LGHNA, CDR2 YSLEER, per germline. The V and J ends lost 0 bases and 4 bases respectively, with 13 bases between them. CDR3 region: CASSQDRANLGANVLTF. In DNA, the CDR3 is TGCGCCAGCAGCCAAGACAGGGCCAACCTCGGGGCCAACGTCCTGACTTTC.

The DNA of the CDR3 is TGCGCCAGCAGCTTGGAGCCGCCCTATGGCTACACCTTC. Its protein is CASSLEPPYGYTF. The J gene is TRBJ1-2, the V gene TRBV5-1; D call uncertain. Germline assignment: CDR1 SGHRS and CDR2 YFSETQ. V gave up 0 bases and J gave up 4 bases, with 7 bases separating them. This CDR3 has 13 amino acids.

To note about this clone: The same CDR3 arises from other DNA sequences in this sample as well. The chain joins TRBV2 to TRBJ1-1, with no clear D. The CDR3 runs to 12 residues. Germline CDR1 SNHLY, CDR2 FYNNEI. V was pared by 6 bases and J by 1 base, with 6 bases between. The CDR3: CASSSGNTEAFF. CDR3 DNA: TGTGCCAGCAGCTCGGGGAACACTGAAGCTTTCTTT.

In its sample, this clone was seen once. This chain links TRBV7-2 with TRBJ1-1, with 7 bases identical to TRBD1. The CDR3 totals 14 residues. CDR1 and CDR2 from the germline V gene are SGHTA and FQGNSA. V lost 5 bases to trimming and J lost 2 bases; unmatched junction nucleotides: 5. The DNA of the CDR3 is TGTGCCAGCAGCGTGGGACAGATAAACACTGAAGCTTTCTTT. It codes for CASSVGQINTEAFF.

The CDR3 is CASSFEMNTEAFF. The CDR3 DNA reads TGTGCCAGCAGTTTCGAGATGAACACTGAAGCTTTCTTT. The V call is TRBV12-3 or TRBV12-4, the J call TRBJ1-1; D not certain. The CDR3 sequence is 13 residues long. Trimming removed 3 bases from V and 0 bases from J, with 5 bases in between.

The V call is TRBV9, the J call TRBJ2-1; 9 positions match TRBD1. The V gene end was trimmed by 3 bases and the J gene end by 4 bases; junction bases not matched to a gene: 5. This CDR3 region has 15 residues. The germline gives CDR1 SGDLS, CDR2 YYNGEE. The CDR3 DNA reads as TGTGCCAGCAGCGCCCGGGACAGGGCTTACAATGAGCAGTTCTTC. Protein sequence: CASSARDRAYNEQFF.

Only a few counts were recorded for this clone. This chain uses TRBV5-6 with TRBJ2-7, with 8 bases identical to TRBD1. Germline V gives CDR1 SGHDT, CDR2 YYEEEE. The CDR3 extends over 15 amino acids. J gave up 3 bases and V 0 bases, and 5 bases lay outside the gene matches. The CDR3 sequence: CASSLGTGKFYEQYF. Written as DNA, the CDR3 is TGTGCCAGCAGCTTGGGGACAGGGAAGTTCTACGAGCAGTACTTC.

The gene calls are TRBV5-4 and TRBJ2-3, with D tentatively TRBD1 (6 bases). V was shortened by 0 bases and J by 4 bases, with 18 bases between the two germline ends. From germline, CDR1 is SGHNT and CDR2 YYREEE (reference sequence). The CDR3 runs 17 residues. The CDR3 loop is CASSLDPGQLWADTQYF. CDR3 DNA sequence: TGTGCCAGCAGCTTGGACCCGGGACAACTGTGGGCAGATACGCAGTATTTT.

The chain joins TRBV27 to TRBJ1-1; no firm D call. CDR1 is MNHEY and CDR2 is SMNVEV in the germline V gene (reference sequence). The CDR3 consists of 15 residues. V lost 4 bases and J lost 1, with 13 bases in between. The CDR3 sequence is CASSSLLGRNTEAFF. For the CDR3, the DNA is TGTGCCAGCAGTTCCCTCCTGGGGAGGAACACTGAAGCTTTCTTT.

This clone appeared once. The gene calls are TRBV5-1 and TRBJ1-1; D is ambiguous. This CDR3 region has 14 residues. Germline assignment: CDR1 SGHRS and CDR2 YFSETQ. Deletions cut 8 bases from V and 0 bases from J, with 14 bases between. DNA for the CDR3: TGCGCCAGTAAATTCAGGATAATGAACACTGAAGCTTTCTTT. Residues: CASKFRIMNTEAFF. The full variable domain, rest sourced from reference TRBV5-1 and TRBJ1-1, is KAGVTQTPRYLIKTRGQQVTLSCSPISGHRSVSWYQQTPGQGLQFLFEYFSETQRNKGNFPGRFSGRQFSNSRSEMNVSTLELGDSALYLCASKFRIMNTEAFFGQGTRLTVV.

The V gene is TRBV28, the J gene TRBJ2-3; 8 bases map to TRBD2. The CDR3 extends over 14 amino acids. Germline-derived CDR1 and CDR2 are MDHEN and SYDVKM. Unmatched junction bases numbered 3, after V lost 3 bases and J lost 4 bases. This CDR3 is CASSFSGVADTQYF. The CDR3 DNA sequence: TGTGCCAGCAGTTTTAGCGGGGTGGCAGATACGCAGTATTTT.

The chain couples TRBV3-1 (or the pseudogene TRBV3-2) to TRBJ1-4; D gene uncertain. CDR3 size: 15 residues. Trimming took 3 bases from V and 6 from J, leaving 14 bases between them. The germline V gene encodes CDR1 LGHDT and CDR2 YNNKEL (reference sequence). The CDR3 spells CASSQRARVYEKLFF. The CDR3 nucleotides read TGTGCCAGCAGCCAGAGGGCAAGGGTTTATGAAAAACTGTTTTTT.

The chain employs TRBV11-3 and TRBJ2-4; 10 positions match TRBD1. After removal of 5 bases from V and 4 bases from J, the junction contained 8 bases not matched to a gene. The CDR3 runs to 16 residues. Germline values: CDR1 SGHNT, CDR2 YENEEA. CDR3 protein: CASSRGQGDGKNIQYF. The CDR3 nucleotides read TGTGCCAGCAGCAGAGGACAGGGGGACGGAAAAAACATTCAGTACTTC.

The V call is TRBV10-3, the J call TRBJ1-3, with TRBD1 identical over 10 bases. The ends lost 3 bases at V and 2 bases at J; junction bases unmatched: 10. The CDR3 spans 18 residues. Germline V gene lookup returns CDR1 ENHRY and CDR2 SYGVKD. DNA for the CDR3: TGTGCCATCAGTGATTTAGTCGGACAGGGGGGGACTGGAAACACCATATATTTT. It specifies CAISDLVGQGGTGNTIYF.

The CDR3 DNA follows: TGCGCCAGCAGCCCCCGGACAGGAACCGAGCCCCAGCATTTT. Its translation is CASSPRTGTEPQHF. The chain recombines TRBV5-1 with TRBJ1-5; 7 bases are shared with TRBD1. The CDR3 totals 14 residues. Looked up from germline, CDR1 is SGHRS and CDR2 is YFSETQ. The ends lost 4 bases at V and 8 bases at J; junction bases unmatched: 9.

The J gene is TRBJ2-3, the V gene TRBV11-2; D is unresolved. Germline CDR1 is SGHAT and CDR2 is FQNNGV. The CDR3 extends over 16 amino acids. The V and J ends lost 5 bases and 4 bases respectively, with 19 bases between them. CDR3 nucleotide sequence: TGTGCCAGCAGCCCCGTAATTGGTATCTATGCAGATACGCAGTATTTT. Translated, it gives CASSPVIGIYADTQYF.

This chain joins TRBV27 and TRBJ2-5; D may be TRBD2 (7 bases). Per germline, CDR1 MNHEY and CDR2 SMNVEV (reference sequence). CDR3 length equals 13 residues. Trimming took off 11 bases at V and 5 bases at J, with 18 bases between the two ends. The CDR3 nucleotides are TGTGCCTCAAAGGCGGGGGCCGGGGAGACCCAGTACTTC. Encoded protein: CASKAGAGETQYF.

The genes are TRBV14 and TRBJ2-5; D not certain. This CDR3 is 15 amino acids long. The V gene's germline CDR1 is SGHDN and CDR2 FVKESK. Trimming took off 3 bases at V and 0 bases at J, with 11 bases between the two ends. The CDR3 DNA reads TGTGCCAGCAGCCAGCAGAATCTGGACCAAGAGACCCAGTACTTC. The encoded protein is CASSQQNLDQETQYF.

The chain links TRBV7-5 to TRBJ2-1; the table's TRBD2 call for D was not verified on the DNA. TRBV7-5 corresponds to a pseudogene. The CDR3 length is 14 residues. The CDR3: CARIGRAASNEQFF. CDR3 DNA: TGTGCCAGAATTGGGAGGGCGGCCTCCAATGAGCAGTTCTTC.

This clone has a handful of counts. J is TRBJ1-1 and V is TRBV15, with a tentative D call TRBD1 (5 bases). Germline loops: CDR1 LNHNV, CDR2 YYDKDF (reference sequence). CDR3 length equals 15 residues. The V end was cut by 5 bases, the J end by 0 bases, with 13 bases between. CDR3 nucleotide sequence: TGTGCCACCAGCCGACCTGGGGGGGTGAACACTGAAGCTTTCTTT. Translation gives CATSRPGGVNTEAFF.